The clone carrying this T cell receptor (beta chain) was picked up one time. Its target is not known. Trimming took off 5 bases at V and 6 bases at J, with 17 bases between the two ends. Germline lookup yields CDR1 LGHNA and CDR2 YNFKEQ. The CDR3 is 15 residues long. These data are taken from a study of shared clonotypes between healthy human individuals. In the study overall: A couple of women and a few men aged 18 to 49 served as donors. The study's findings and limits: A handful of donors showed sharing of 4.5% to 6% of naive CD4 clonotypes.

Naive-designated CD8 cells lacked CD45RO, were positively enriched for CCR7, and omitted terminally differentiated effector memory CD45RA+ cells. Those who donated were healthy HIV-negative adults, with no recent acute infections or vaccinations reported. As processed by the authors: ImmunoSEQ junction-only sequences lacked quality scores, so their filtering differed. Measured with immunoSEQ multiplex PCR; TCRdb has only the in-frame clones, and not every one. Clone size and V and J calls were adopted from that table, with D and trimming inferred from the DNA. The sample has around 620,000 clones, 95% seen once.

The V gene is TRBV4-2, the J gene TRBJ2-1; TRBD2 might be the D (6 bases). The source material was naive CD8+ T cells sorted from blood. This sequence was found in a woman aged 30 to 39 in good health. The CDR3 is CASSVRDSSRNEQFF. In nucleotides, the CDR3 is TGTGCCAGCAGCGTCCGGGACTCTTCTCGCAATGAGCAGTTCTTC.